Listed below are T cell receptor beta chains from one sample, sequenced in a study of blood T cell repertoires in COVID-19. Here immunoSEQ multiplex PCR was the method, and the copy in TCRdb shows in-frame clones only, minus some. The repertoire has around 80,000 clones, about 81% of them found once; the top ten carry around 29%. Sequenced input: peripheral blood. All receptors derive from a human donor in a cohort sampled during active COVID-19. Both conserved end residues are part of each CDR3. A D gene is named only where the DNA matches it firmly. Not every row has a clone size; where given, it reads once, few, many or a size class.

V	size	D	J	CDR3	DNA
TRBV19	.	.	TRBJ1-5	CASSYSNQPQHF	TGTGCCAGTAGTTATAGCAATCAGCCCCAGCATTTT
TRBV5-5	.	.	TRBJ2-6	CASVRAGANVLTF	TGTGCCAGCGTCCGGGCTGGGGCCAACGTCCTGACTTTC
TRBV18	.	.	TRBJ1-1	CASSPRGPPDTEAFF	TGTGCCAGCTCACCTCGAGGGCCTCCTGACACTGAAGCTTTCTTT
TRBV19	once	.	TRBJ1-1	CASTGTEAFF	TGTGCCAGTACGGGGACTGAAGCTTTCTTT
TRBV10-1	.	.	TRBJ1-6	CASSEPQGPPLHF	TGCGCCAGCAGTGAGCCGCAGGGTCCACCCCTCCACTTT
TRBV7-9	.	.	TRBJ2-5	CASSPYGETQYF	TGTGCCAGCAGCCCCTACGGAGAGACCCAGTACTTC
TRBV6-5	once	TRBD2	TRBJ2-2	CASTSGGANTGELFF	TGTGCCAGCACCAGCGGGGGGGCGAACACCGGGGAGCTGTTTTTT
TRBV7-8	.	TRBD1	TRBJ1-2	CASSLARDRGPDGYTF	TGTGCCAGCAGCTTAGCCCGGGACAGGGGGCCGGATGGCTACACCTTC
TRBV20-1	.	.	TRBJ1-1	CSAELGFLWVF	TGCAGTGCAGAACTAGGATTTTTGTGGGTCTTT
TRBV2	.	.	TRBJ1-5	CASSGGGNQPQHF	TGTGCCAGCAGTGGGGGGGGCAATCAGCCCCAGCATTTT
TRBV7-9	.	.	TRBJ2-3	CASSRGTSTDTQYF	TGTGCCAGCAGCCGGGGGACTAGCACAGATACGCAGTATTTT
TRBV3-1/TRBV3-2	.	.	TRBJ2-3	CASSQDTDITDTQYF	TGTGCCAGCAGCCAAGATACAGACATCACAGATACGCAGTATTTT
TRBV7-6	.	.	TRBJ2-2	CASSLGPRGANTGELFF	TGTGCCAGCAGCTTAGGCCCTCGGGGAGCGAACACCGGGGAGCTGTTTTTT
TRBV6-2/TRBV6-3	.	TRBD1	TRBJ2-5	CASSPSGQGADRETQYF	TGTGCCAGCAGTCCATCGGGGCAGGGGGCCGATCGGGAGACCCAGTACTTC
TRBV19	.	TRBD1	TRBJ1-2	CASSIGQVMNYGYTF	TGTGCCAGTAGTATTGGACAGGTTATGAACTATGGCTACACCTTC
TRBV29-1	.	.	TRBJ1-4	CSAPTGNDEKLFF	TGCAGCGCCCCTACAGGAAACGATGAAAAACTGTTTTTT
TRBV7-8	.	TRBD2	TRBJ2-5	CASSARVPGRDQETQYF	TGTGCCAGCAGCGCCCGGGTCCCAGGGAGGGACCAAGAGACCCAGTACTTC
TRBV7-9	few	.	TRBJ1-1	CASTAPGGVTEAFF	TGTGCCAGCACCGCGCCGGGGGGGGTCACTGAAGCTTTCTTT
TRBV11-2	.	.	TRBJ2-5	CASSISDQETQYF	TGTGCCAGCAGCATTAGTGATCAAGAGACCCAGTACTTC
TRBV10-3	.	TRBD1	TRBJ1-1	CATLQGLGNTEAFF	TGTGCCACCCTACAGGGGCTGGGGAACACTGAAGCTTTCTTT
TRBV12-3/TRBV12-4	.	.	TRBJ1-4	CASGGTVLEKLFF	TGTGCCAGCGGAGGAACAGTGCTTGAAAAACTGTTTTTT
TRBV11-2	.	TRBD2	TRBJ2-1	CASSFSGGAYNEQFF	TGTGCCAGCAGCTTTAGCGGGGGGGCCTACAATGAGCAGTTCTTC
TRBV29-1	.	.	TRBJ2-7	CSVETPRGASF	TGCAGCGTTGAAACCCCACGGGGGGCCTCCTTC
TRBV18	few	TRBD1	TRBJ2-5	CASSSTGTGERAQYF	TGTGCCAGCTCATCCACCGGGACAGGGGAGAGGGCCCAGTACTTC
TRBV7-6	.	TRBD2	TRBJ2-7	CASNAALAGRYEQYF	TGTGCCAGCAACGCGGCCCTAGCGGGGCGCTACGAGCAGTACTTC
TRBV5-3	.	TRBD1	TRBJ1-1	CARSCFAGQGRCKDTEAFF	TGTGCCAGAAGTTGTTTTGCAGGACAGGGAAGGTGTAAGGACACTGAAGCTTTCTTT
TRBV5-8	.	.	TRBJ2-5	CASSLGLGDRETQYF	TGTGCCAGCAGCTTGGGGCTGGGAGACCGTGAGACCCAGTACTTC
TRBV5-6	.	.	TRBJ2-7	CASSLLGAIYEQYF	TGTGCCAGCAGCCTCTTGGGGGCCATCTACGAGCAGTACTTC
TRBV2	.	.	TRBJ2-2	CASMGRGRTGELFF	TGTGCCAGCATGGGCAGGGGAAGGACCGGGGAGCTGTTTTTT
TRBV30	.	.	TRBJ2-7	CAWSRLLLYEQYF	TGTGCCTGGAGCCGCTTGCTCCTATACGAGCAGTACTTC
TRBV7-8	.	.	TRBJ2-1	CASSMTDRHNEQFF	TGTGCCAGCAGCATGACAGACAGGCACAATGAGCAGTTCTTC
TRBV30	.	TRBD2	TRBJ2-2	CAWSRLAGGLNTGELFF	TGTGCCTGGAGTCGACTAGCGGGGGGCCTGAACACCGGGGAGCTGTTTTTT
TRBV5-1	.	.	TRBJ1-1	CASSLDVGGDTEAFF	TGCGCCAGCAGCTTGGATGTAGGGGGGGACACTGAAGCTTTCTTT
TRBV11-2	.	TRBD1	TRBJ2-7	CASSIGPGQGALSQYF	TGTGCCAGCAGCATTGGGCCGGGACAGGGGGCCCTCTCGCAGTACTTC
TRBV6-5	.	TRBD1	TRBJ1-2	CASTSRTGSYGYTF	TGTGCCAGCACCTCGCGGACAGGGTCTTATGGCTACACCTTC
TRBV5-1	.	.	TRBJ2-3	CASSLAGDTQYF	TGCGCCAGCAGCTTGGCGGGGGATACGCAGTATTTT
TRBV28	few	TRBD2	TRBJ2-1	CASSLRTSGGGSEQFF	TGTGCCAGCAGTTTGAGGACTAGCGGGGGAGGTAGTGAGCAGTTCTTC
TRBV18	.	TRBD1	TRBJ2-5	CASSPQGQGAGETQYF	TGTGCCAGCTCACCCCAGGGACAGGGGGCAGGGGAGACCCAGTACTTC
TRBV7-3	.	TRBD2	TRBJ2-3	CASSSTSGAQDTQYF	TGTGCCAGCAGTTCGACTAGCGGGGCCCAAGATACGCAGTATTTT
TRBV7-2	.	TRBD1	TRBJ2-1	CASSTDRGRYNEQFF	TGTGCCAGCAGCACAGACAGGGGACGTTACAATGAGCAGTTCTTC
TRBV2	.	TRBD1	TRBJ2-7	CASSEPGQGFSPYSYEQYF	TGTGCCAGCAGTGAACCGGGACAGGGGTTCTCACCTTACTCCTACGAGCAGTACTTC